The entry below gives a single T cell receptor (beta chain) sequence along with its context. The antigen remains undetermined. The CDR3 sequence is 12 residues long. CDR1 and CDR2 from the germline V gene are WSHSY and SAAADI. V was cut by 6 bases and J by 0 bases, with 4 bases left in between. The data are from a study of cytomegalovirus exposure and HLA in healthy donors. Study overall: As an earlier analysis found, around 200 million T cells yielded fewer than 130 million unique TCR beta sequences. General study points: Several top significant clusters appeared, in a later analysis, to be linked to common viral pathogens. The study found most TCR sequences rare, yet found some public TCRs in many donors. HLA-A and HLA-B allele assignments for most subjects were reportedly predicted accurately using TCR beta sequences.

60 Vbeta and 13 Jbeta primers were used in PCR. The data were produced by immunoSEQ multiplex PCR, yet TCRdb's version contains in-frame clones alone and is incomplete. The sample holds over 65,000 clones, 75% seen once. The rearrangement joins TRBV10-2 to TRBJ2-3; no clear D gene. The specimen was PBMCs. The TCR sequence derives from a man aged 35 to 55 in good health and CMV-seronegative. The CDR3 sequence: CASRYSTDTQYF. The CDR3 DNA is TGCGCCAGCAGGTATAGCACAGATACGCAGTATTTT.